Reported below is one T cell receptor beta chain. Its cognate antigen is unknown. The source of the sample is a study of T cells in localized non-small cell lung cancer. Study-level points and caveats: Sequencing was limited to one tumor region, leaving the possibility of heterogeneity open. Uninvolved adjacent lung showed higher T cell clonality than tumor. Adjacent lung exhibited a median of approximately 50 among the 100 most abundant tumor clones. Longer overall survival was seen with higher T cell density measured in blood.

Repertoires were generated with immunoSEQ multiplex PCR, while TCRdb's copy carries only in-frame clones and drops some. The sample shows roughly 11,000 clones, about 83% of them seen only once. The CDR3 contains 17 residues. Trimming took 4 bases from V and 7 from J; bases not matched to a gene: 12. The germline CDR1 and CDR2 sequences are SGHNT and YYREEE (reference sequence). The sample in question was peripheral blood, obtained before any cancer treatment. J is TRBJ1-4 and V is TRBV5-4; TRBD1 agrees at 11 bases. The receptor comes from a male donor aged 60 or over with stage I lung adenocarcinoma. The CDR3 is CASSPGQGAMVTEKLFF. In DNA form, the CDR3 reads TGTGCCAGCAGCCCAGGACAGGGGGCGATGGTTACTGAAAAACTGTTTTTT. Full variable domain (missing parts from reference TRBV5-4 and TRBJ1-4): ETGVTQSPTHLIKTRGQQVTLRCSSQSGHNTVSWYQQALGQGPQFIFQYYREEENGRGNFPPRFSGLQFPNYSSELNVNALELDDSALYLCASSPGQGAMVTEKLFFGSGTQLSVL.